This T cell receptor (beta chain) was obtained from a study of T cell responses to AZD1222 COVID-19 vaccine. Sequencing was performed with immunoSEQ multiplex PCR; in TCRdb, only in-frame clones are kept and a portion is missing. This sample yields 90,000 to 150,000 clones, of which roughly nine tenths are seen a single time; 2.5% to 3% belongs to the top ten. Second-dose groups at about 4 or about 12 weeks were pooled. The CDR3 has 19 residues. J lost 4 bases, V lost 2 bases, and 12 bases had no gene match. The germline V gene encodes CDR1 LGHNA and CDR2 YSLEER. This TCR was recovered from an adult who received the AZD1222 COVID-19 vaccine. Sequencing was performed on peripheral blood, taken 28 days after the second AZD1222 dose. The genes are TRBV4-3 and TRBJ2-6, with 9 bases aligning to TRBD1. CDR3: CASSQTLTGGTSGANVLTF. The DNA of the CDR3 is TGCGCCAGCAGCCAAACCCTGACAGGGGGGACCTCCGGGGCCAACGTCCTGACTTTC.